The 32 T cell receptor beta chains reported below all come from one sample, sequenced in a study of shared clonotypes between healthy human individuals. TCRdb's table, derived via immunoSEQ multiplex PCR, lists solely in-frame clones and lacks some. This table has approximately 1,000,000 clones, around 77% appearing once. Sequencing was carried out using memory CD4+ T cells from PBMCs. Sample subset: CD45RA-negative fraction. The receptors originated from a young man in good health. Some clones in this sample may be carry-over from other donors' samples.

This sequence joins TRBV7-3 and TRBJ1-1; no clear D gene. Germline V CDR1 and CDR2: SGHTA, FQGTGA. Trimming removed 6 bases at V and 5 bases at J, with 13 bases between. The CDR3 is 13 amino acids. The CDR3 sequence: CASRQRLGTEAFF. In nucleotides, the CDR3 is TGTGCCAGCAGACAAAGGTTGGGGACTGAAGCTTTCTTT.

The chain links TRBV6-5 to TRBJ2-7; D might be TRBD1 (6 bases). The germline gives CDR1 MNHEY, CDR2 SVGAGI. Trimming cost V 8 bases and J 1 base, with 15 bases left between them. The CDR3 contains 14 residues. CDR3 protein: CASRPLTGSYEQYF. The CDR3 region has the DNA TGTGCCAGCCGGCCCCTGACAGGTTCCTACGAGCAGTACTTC.

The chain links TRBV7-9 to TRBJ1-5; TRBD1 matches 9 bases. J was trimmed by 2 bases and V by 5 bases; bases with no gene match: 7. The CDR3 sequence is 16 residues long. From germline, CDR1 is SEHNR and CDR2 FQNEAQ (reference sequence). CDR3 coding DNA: TGTGCCAGCAGCACGGGGACAGGGAAGGGCAATCAGCCCCAGCATTTT. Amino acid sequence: CASSTGTGKGNQPQHF.

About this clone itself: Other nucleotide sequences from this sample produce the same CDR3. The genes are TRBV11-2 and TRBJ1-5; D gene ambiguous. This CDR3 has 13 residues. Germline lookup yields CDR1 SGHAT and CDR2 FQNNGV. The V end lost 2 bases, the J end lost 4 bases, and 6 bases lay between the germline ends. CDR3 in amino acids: CASSLLSNQPQHF. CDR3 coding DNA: TGTGCCAGCAGCTTACTCAGTAATCAGCCCCAGCATTTT.

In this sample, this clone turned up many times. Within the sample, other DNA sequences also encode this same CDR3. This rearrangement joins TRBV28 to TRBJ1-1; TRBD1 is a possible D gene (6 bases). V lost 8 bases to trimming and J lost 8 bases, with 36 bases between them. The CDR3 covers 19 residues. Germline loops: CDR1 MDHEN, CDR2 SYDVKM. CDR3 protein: CASFKEQGLRGGTPGEAFF. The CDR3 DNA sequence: TGTGCCAGCTTTAAAGAACAGGGTTTGAGGGGCGGGACACCCGGGGAAGCTTTCTTT. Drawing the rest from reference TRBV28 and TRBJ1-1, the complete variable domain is DVKVTQSSRYLVKRTGEKVFLECVQDMDHENMFWYRQDPGLGLRLIYFSYDVKMKEKGDIPEGYSVSREKKERFSLILESASTNQTSMYLCASFKEQGLRGGTPGEAFFGQGTRLTVV.

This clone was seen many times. CDR3 DNA: TGTGCCAGCAGCACGCCGGGACAAATAAGATATGGCTACACCTTC. Protein sequence: CASSTPGQIRYGYTF. The chain carries TRBV11-2 and TRBJ1-2, with D perhaps matching TRBD1 (6 bases). The CDR3 consists of 15 residues. Between the trimmed V and J ends, which lost 5 bases and 5 bases, there was a span of 18 bases. Germline V gene data show CDR1 as SGHAT and CDR2 as FQNNGV.

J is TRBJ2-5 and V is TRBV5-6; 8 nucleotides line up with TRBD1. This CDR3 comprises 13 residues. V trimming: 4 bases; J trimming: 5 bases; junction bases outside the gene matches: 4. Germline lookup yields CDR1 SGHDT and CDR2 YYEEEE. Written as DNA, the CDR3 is TGTGCCAGCAGCAAGACAGGGGATGAGACCCAGTACTTC. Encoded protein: CASSKTGDETQYF. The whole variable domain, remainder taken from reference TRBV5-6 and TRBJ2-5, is DAGVTQSPTHLIKTRGQQVTLRCSPKSGHDTVSWYQQALGQGPQFIFQYYEEEERQRGNFPDRFSGHQFPNYSSELNVNALLLGDSALYLCASSKTGDETQYFGPGTRLLVL.

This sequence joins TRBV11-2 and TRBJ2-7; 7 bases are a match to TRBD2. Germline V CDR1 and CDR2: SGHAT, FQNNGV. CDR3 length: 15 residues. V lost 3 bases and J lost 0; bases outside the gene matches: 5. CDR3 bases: TGTGCCAGCAGCTTGTTCCGCGGGGGCTCCTACGAGCAGTACTTC. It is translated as CASSLFRGGSYEQYF.

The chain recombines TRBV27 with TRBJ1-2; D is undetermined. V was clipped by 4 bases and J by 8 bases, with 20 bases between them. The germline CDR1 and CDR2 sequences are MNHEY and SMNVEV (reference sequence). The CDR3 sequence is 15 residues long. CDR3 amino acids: CASSSARAPLRGYTF. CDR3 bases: TGTGCCAGCAGTTCCGCCCGGGCCCCCTTGAGGGGCTACACCTTC.

In DNA form, the CDR3 reads TGCGCCAGCAGCTTGGATTTGGGGGTGTACCGTGGCTACACCTTC. Protein: CASSLDLGVYRGYTF. This sequence joins TRBV5-1 and TRBJ1-2; perhaps TRBD1 as D (5 bases). CDR3 length equals 15 residues. The germline V and J ends were trimmed by 0 bases and 7 bases, with 16 bases remaining between them. The germline V gene has CDR1 SGHRS and CDR2 YFSETQ.

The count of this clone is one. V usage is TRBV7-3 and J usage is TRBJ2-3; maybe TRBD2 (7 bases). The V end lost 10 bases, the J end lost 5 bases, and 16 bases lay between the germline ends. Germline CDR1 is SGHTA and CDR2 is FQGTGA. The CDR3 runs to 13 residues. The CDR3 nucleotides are TGTGCCACCGCGAGGGGGGGCGGAGATACGCAGTATTTT. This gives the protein CATARGGGDTQYF. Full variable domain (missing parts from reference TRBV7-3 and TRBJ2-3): GAGVSQTPSNKVTEKGKYVELRCDPISGHTALYWYRQSLGQGPEFLIYFQGTGAADDSGLPNDRFFAVRPEGSVSTLKIQRTERGDSAVYLCATARGGGDTQYFGPGTRLTVL.

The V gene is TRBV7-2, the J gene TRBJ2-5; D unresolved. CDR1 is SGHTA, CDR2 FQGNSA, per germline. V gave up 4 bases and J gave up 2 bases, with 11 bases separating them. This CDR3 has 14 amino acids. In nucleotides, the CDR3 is TGTGCCAGCAGCTACCTAGGTGGACAAGAGACCCAGTACTTC. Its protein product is CASSYLGGQETQYF.

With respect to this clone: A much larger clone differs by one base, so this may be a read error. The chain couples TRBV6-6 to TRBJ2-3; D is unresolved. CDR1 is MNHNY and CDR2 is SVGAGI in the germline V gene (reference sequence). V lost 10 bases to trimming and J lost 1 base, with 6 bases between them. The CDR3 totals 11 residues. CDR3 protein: CATGGTDTQYF. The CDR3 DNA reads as TGTGCCACCGGCGGCACAGATACGCAGTATTTT.

CDR3 DNA sequence: TGCGCCAGCAGCTTGGGGGGCGACAGGGCGACTGAAGCTTTCTTT. This encodes CASSLGGDRATEAFF. J is TRBJ1-1 and V is TRBV5-1; TRBD1 matches 7 bases. V shed 0 bases and J 5 bases; nucleotides not matched to a gene: 7. The germline gives CDR1 SGHRS, CDR2 YFSETQ. There are 15 residues in the CDR3. Together with reference TRBV5-1 and TRBJ1-1, the CDR3 gives the full variable domain: KAGVTQTPRYLIKTRGQQVTLSCSPISGHRSVSWYQQTPGQGLQFLFEYFSETQRNKGNFPGRFSGRQFSNSRSEMNVSTLELGDSALYLCASSLGGDRATEAFFGQGTRLTVV.

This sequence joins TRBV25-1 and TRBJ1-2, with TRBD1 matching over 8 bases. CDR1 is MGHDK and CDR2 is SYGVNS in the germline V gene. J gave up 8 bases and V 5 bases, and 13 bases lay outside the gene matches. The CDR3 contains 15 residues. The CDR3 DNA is TGTGCCAGCAGTCCCTCGGGACAGGCCCCGAACGGCTACACCTTC. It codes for CASSPSGQAPNGYTF.

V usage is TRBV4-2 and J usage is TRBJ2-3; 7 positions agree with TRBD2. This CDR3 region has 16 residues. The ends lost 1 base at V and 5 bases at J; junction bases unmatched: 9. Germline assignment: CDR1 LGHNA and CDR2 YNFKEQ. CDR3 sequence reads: CASSQVVGGQGDTQYF. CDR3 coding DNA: TGTGCCAGCAGCCAAGTTGTGGGAGGGCAGGGAGATACGCAGTATTTT.

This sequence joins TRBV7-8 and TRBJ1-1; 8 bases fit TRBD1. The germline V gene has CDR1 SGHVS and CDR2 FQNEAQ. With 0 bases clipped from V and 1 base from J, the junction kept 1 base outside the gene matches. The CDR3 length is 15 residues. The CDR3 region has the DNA TGTGCCAGCAGCTTAGCGGGACAGGCGAACACTGAAGCTTTCTTT. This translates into CASSLAGQANTEAFF. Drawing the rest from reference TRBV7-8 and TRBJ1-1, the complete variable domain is GAGVSQSPRYKVAKRGQDVALRCDPISGHVSLFWYQQALGQGPEFLTYFQNEAQLDKSGLPSDRFFAERPEGSVSTLKIQRTQQEDSAVYLCASSLAGQANTEAFFGQGTRLTVV.

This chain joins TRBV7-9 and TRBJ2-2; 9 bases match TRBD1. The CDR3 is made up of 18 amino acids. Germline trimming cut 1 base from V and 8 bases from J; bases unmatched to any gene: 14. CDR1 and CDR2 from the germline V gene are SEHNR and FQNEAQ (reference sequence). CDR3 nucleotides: TGTGCCAGCAGCTTAGTTTGGACAGGGGAAGGCCAAGTAGGGGAGCTGTTTTTT. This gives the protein CASSLVWTGEGQVGELFF.

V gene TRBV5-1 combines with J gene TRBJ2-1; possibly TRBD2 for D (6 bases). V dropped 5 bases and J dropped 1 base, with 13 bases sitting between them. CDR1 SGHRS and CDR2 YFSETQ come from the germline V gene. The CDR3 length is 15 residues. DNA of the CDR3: TGCGCCAGCAGGGTCGGGGGAGGTTCCTACAATGAGCAGTTCTTC. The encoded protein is CASRVGGGSYNEQFF.

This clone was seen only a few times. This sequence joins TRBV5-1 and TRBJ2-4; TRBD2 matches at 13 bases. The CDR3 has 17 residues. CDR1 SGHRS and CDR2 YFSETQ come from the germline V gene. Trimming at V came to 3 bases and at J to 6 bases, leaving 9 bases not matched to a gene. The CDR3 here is CASSSQGGLAGRNIQYF. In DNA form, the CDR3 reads TGCGCCAGCAGCTCCCAAGGGGGACTAGCGGGGAGAAACATTCAGTACTTC.

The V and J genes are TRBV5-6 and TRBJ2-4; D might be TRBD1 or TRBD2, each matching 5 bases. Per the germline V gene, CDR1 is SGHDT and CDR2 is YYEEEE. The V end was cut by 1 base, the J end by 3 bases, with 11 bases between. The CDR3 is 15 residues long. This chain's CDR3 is CASSLPGRGKNIQYF. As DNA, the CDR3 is TGTGCCAGCAGCTTGCCGGGGCGAGGCAAAAACATTCAGTACTTC. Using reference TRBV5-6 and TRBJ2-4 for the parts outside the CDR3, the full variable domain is DAGVTQSPTHLIKTRGQQVTLRCSPKSGHDTVSWYQQALGQGPQFIFQYYEEEERQRGNFPDRFSGHQFPNYSSELNVNALLLGDSALYLCASSLPGRGKNIQYFGAGTRLSVL.

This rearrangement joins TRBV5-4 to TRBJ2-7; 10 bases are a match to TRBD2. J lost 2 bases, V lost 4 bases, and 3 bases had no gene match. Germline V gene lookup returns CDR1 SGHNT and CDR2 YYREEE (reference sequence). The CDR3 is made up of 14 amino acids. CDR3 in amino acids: CASSRGLAAYEQYF. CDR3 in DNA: TGTGCCAGCAGCCGTGGACTAGCGGCCTACGAGCAGTACTTC.

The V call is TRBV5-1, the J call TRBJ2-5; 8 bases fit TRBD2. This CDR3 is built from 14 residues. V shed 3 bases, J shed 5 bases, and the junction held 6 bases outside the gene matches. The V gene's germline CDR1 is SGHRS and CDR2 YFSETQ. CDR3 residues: CASSSPREGETQYF. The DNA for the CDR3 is TGCGCCAGCAGCTCCCCCCGGGAGGGTGAGACCCAGTACTTC.

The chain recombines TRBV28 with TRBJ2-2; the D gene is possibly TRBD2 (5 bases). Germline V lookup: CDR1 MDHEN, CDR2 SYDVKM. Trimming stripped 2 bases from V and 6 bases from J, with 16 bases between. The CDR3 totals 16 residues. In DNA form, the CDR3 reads TGTGCCAGCAGTTTAGGAGGCTCAAGGGTTCCCGGGGAGCTGTTTTTT. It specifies CASSLGGSRVPGELFF.

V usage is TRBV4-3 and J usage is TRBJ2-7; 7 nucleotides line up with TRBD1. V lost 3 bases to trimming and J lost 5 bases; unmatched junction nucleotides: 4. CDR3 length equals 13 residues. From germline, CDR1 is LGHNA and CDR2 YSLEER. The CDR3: CASSHSTGDEQYF. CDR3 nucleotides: TGCGCCAGCAGCCACTCCACAGGGGACGAGCAGTACTTC.

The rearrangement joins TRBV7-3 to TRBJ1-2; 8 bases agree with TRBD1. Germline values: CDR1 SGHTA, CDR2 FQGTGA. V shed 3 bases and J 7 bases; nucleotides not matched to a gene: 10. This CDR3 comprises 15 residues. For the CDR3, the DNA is TGTGCCAGCAGCTTTGGGAACGACAGGGGACGTGGCTACACCTTC. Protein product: CASSFGNDRGRGYTF.

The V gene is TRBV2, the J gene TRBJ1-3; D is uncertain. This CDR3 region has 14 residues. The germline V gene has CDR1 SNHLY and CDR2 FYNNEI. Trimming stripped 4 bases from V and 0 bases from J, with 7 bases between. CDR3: CASSVRGSGNTIYF. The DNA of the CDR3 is TGTGCCAGCAGTGTACGGGGCTCTGGAAACACCATATATTTT.

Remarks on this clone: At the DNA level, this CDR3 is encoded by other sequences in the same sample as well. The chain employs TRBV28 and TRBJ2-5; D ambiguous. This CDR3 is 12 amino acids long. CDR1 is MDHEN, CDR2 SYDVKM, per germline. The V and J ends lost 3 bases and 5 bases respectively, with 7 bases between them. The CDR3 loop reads CASSFRAETQYF. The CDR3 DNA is TGTGCCAGCAGTTTCCGTGCGGAGACCCAGTACTTC.

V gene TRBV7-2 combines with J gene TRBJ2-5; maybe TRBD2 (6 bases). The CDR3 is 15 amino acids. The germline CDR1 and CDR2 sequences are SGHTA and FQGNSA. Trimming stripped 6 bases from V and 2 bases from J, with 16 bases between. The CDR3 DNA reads TGTGCCAGCAGTTCCCCGGCCGGGGGACAAGAGACCCAGTACTTC. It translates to CASSSPAGGQETQYF.

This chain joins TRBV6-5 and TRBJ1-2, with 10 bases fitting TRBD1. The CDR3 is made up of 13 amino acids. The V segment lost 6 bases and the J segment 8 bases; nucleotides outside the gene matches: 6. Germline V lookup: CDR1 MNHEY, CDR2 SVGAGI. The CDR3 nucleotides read TGTGCCAGCAGAAAGACAGGGGGCGACGGCTACACCTTC. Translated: CASRKTGGDGYTF.

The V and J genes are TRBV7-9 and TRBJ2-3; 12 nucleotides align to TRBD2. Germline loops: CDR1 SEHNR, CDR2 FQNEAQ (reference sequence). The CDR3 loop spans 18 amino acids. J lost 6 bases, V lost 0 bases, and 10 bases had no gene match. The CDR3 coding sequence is TGTGCCAGCAGCTTAGCGGAGCTAGCGGGAGGGGAAAGGGATACGCAGTATTTT. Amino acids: CASSLAELAGGERDTQYF.

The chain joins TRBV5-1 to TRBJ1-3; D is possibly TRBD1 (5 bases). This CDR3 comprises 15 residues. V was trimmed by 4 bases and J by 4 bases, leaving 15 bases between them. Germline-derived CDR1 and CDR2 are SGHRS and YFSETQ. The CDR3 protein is CASSPTGFSGNTIYF. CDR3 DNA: TGCGCCAGCAGCCCTACAGGCTTTTCCGGAAACACCATATATTTT.